The T cell receptor (beta chain) under discussion was sequenced for a study of identical twins. This clonotype showed up just a few times. Germline values: CDR1 SGHTA, CDR2 FQGNSA. With 5 bases removed from V and 5 bases from J, the gap between germline ends came to 12 bases. The CDR3 has 13 amino acids. TCRdb reprocessed the 5' RACE reads via MiXCR and lists one record per CDR3 protein. The profile shows a few hundred thousand distinct CDR3 sequences, over 11% of them singletons. The same sample was also studied in work on yellow fever vaccine responses in identical twins.

The V and J genes are TRBV7-2 and TRBJ1-1; D not certain. The sequencing input was CD4+ T cells sorted from blood. This clonotype was obtained from a woman between 18 and 29 years old in good health. CDR3: CASSMDGLTEAFF. The CDR3 DNA is TGTGCCAGCAGCATGGACGGGTTAACTGAAGCTTTCTTT.